Listed below are T cell receptor beta chains from one sample, sequenced in a study of brain T cells in children with intractable seizures. This table comes from immunoSEQ multiplex PCR, and its TCRdb copy is limited to in-frame clones, with some not included. This table holds a few hundred thousand clones, 85% to 95% found once. The input for sequencing was peripheral blood, taken around 5 months after surgery. The receptors derive from a boy in the first two years of life with tuberous sclerosis and intractable seizures. Both conserved end residues are part of each CDR3. D genes are given only for firm matches. For some rows the clone size is stated as once, few or many, or as a class when expanded; others skip it.

>TRBV20-1|.|.|TRBJ1-6
TGCAGTGCTAGTCTTGGGGGCAGTACCATCTATAATTCACCCCTCCACTTT
CSASLGGSTIYNSPLHF
>TRBV24-1|.|.|TRBJ2-3
TGTGCCACCAGTGAGCCACCTGGCACCGGCACAGATACGCAGTATTTT
CATSEPPGTGTDTQYF
>TRBV7-9|.|.|TRBJ2-2
TGTGCCACAAACGGGGTGATCCGCGATCCCGGGGAGCTGTTTTTT
CATNGVIRDPGELFF
>TRBV24-1|.|.|TRBJ2-2
TGTGCCACCAGTGATTTCAACTCCCACACCGGGGAGCTGTTTTTT
CATSDFNSHTGELFF
>TRBV7-3|.|.|TRBJ2-1
TGTGCCAGCAGCTTAGACAGCTACAATGAGCAGTTCTTC
CASSLDSYNEQFF
>TRBV6-1|.|.|TRBJ1-4
TGTGCCAGCAGTGAATACCCTCTGAGACACACGGCGATAGGCAATGAAAAACTGTTTTTT
CASSEYPLRHTAIGNEKLFF
>TRBV4-1|.|TRBD2|TRBJ2-1
TGCGCCAGCAGCCAAGCCCACCTAGCGGGTAGGGGTGAGCAGTTCTTC
CASSQAHLAGRGEQFF
>TRBV30|.|.|TRBJ1-6
TGTGCCTGGAGTATAGGGGAGGCTTCACCCCTCCACTTT
CAWSIGEASPLHF
>TRBV19|once|.|TRBJ2-1
TGTGCCAGTAGTATCCGCACGGTTGAGGAGCAGTTCTTC
CASSIRTVEEQFF
>TRBV2|.|TRBD1|TRBJ1-5
TGTGCCAGCAGTGGACAGGGGTTTAATCAGCCCCAGCATTTT
CASSGQGFNQPQHF
>TRBV1|.|.|TRBJ2-5
TGCACCAGCAGCCGAGGTAGCGGAAAAGAGACCCAGTACTTC
CTSSRGSGKETQYF
>TRBV27|.|.|TRBJ2-7
TGTGCCAGCAGTTTAGTGGACAAACTATACGAGCAGTACTTC
CASSLVDKLYEQYF
>TRBV2|.|.|TRBJ1-1
TGTGCCAGCCAGGTTGAGGTTGAAGCTTTCTTT
CASQVEVEAFF
>TRBV7-8|.|.|TRBJ2-6
TGTGCCAGCAGCTTAGGGTCAGGATGGTCTGGGGCCAACGTCCTGACTTTC
CASSLGSGWSGANVLTF
>TRBV21-1|.|.|TRBJ1-4
TGTGCCAGCAGCTTGAACGGCAGGGCGACGGTGGGAAATAATGAAAAACTGTTTTTT
CASSLNGRATVGNNEKLFF
>TRBV21-1|once|.|TRBJ1-6
TGTGCCAGCGGAAAAGACGGACAGGCAGATAATTCACCCCTCCACTTT
CASGKDGQADNSPLHF
>TRBV2|.|TRBD1|TRBJ2-2
TGTGCCAGCAGCTCCCTTGACAGGGGGCCCACCGGGGAGCTGTTTTTT
CASSSLDRGPTGELFF
>TRBV7-7|.|TRBD2|TRBJ2-5
TGTGCTAGCAGTTCCTCTCTTAGCGGGGGGACTCTAGAGACCCAGTACTTC
CASSSSLSGGTLETQYF
>TRBV2|.|.|TRBJ2-7
TGTGCCAGCTCTAACTCAGCCTCCGAGCAGTACTTC
CASSNSASEQYF
>TRBV6-1|.|.|TRBJ1-4
TGTGCCAGCAGTGACAGGGGCGCCCTTACTAATGAAAAACTGTTTTTT
CASSDRGALTNEKLFF
>TRBV5-1|.|TRBD2|TRBJ2-7
TGCGCCAGCAGCTTGACTGGACTAGCGGGAGGTGTGCAGTACTTC
CASSLTGLAGGVQYF
>TRBV4-2|.|TRBD2|TRBJ2-1
TGTGCCAGCAGCCAAGTTTTGCCTAGCGGGGGGCCATCTCCCTACAATGAGCAGTTCTTC
CASSQVLPSGGPSPYNEQFF
>TRBV6-5|.|.|TRBJ2-1
TGTGCCAGCAGTTACTCTTTCGACTACAATGAGCAGTTCTTC
CASSYSFDYNEQFF
>TRBV6-1|.|.|TRBJ1-5
TGTGCCAGCAGTGAAGCGGAAGGGTATAGCAATCAGCCCCAGCATTTT
CASSEAEGYSNQPQHF
>TRBV7-8|.|.|TRBJ1-1
TGTGCCAGCAGCCCTTACAAGAACACTGAAGCTTTCTTT
CASSPYKNTEAFF
>TRBV4-2|.|.|TRBJ2-2
TGTGCCAGCAGCCGTCTCGTTTTAGCTGTTACCGGGGAGCTGTTTTTT
CASSRLVLAVTGELFF
>TRBV5-8|.|TRBD2|TRBJ2-1
TGTGCCAGCAGCTTGGAGATCGGGGGGGGATACAATGAGCAGTTCTTC
CASSLEIGGGYNEQFF